This T cell receptor beta chain was observed in a study of T cell responses to AZD1222 COVID-19 vaccine. The study's findings and limits: Unmutated variant regions are reportedly targeted by nearly half of spike-specific TCRs. Along spike, vaccine-associated CD4 TCRs were found throughout, with dominance at 160-218 and 743-854.

Per the germline V gene, CDR1 is LGHNA and CDR2 is YNFKEQ. This CDR3 has 16 amino acids. Trimming stripped 0 bases from V and 2 bases from J, with 13 bases between. TCRdb's copy holds only in-frame clones and misses some; the assay was immunoSEQ multiplex PCR. The sample contains around 80,000 clones, approximately 83% of which appear only once. A word on this clone: No antigen is known for it.

This sequence joins TRBV4-2 and TRBJ1-2, with D perhaps TRBD1 (6 bases). The sequencing used peripheral blood, collected 28 days after the second AZD1222 dose. The TCR comes from an adult who received the AZD1222 COVID-19 vaccine. The CDR3 DNA reads as TGTGCCAGCAGCCAAGAGGGGGACACCGTAAACTATGGCTACACCTTC. Its protein is CASSQEGDTVNYGYTF.